This paragraph covers one T cell receptor (beta chain) sequence. Trimming shortened V by 7 bases and J by 8 bases, and 11 bases separated the two germline ends. The CDR3 spans 11 residues. CDR1 LNHDA and CDR2 SQIVND come from the germline V gene (reference sequence). The sample originates from a study of T cell responses to AZD1222 COVID-19 vaccine. The method was immunoSEQ multiplex PCR; TCRdb's version includes in-frame clones alone and lacks a portion of them. Of around 100,000 clones detected, roughly 90% appear once; the ten largest clones hold more than 15%. The source was peripheral blood, collected on day 0 of AZD1222 vaccination. The chain joins TRBV19 to TRBJ1-1; unclear D gene. The source of this sequence is an adult in good health. The CDR3 DNA reads TGTGCCAGTATAGGACTGACGGAAGCTTTCTTT. Translated: CASIGLTEAFF.